Below are 23 T cell receptor beta chains sequenced from a single sample in a study of cytomegalovirus exposure and HLA in healthy donors. Researchers ran the PCR with 60 Vbeta and 13 Jbeta primers. This table comes from immunoSEQ multiplex PCR, and its TCRdb copy is limited to in-frame clones, with some not included. The table has around 190,000 clones, roughly 10% seen once. The sample consisted of PBMCs. Receptors originate from a woman in her twenties or thirties in good health and CMV-seropositive.

This clone was observed a few times. The rearrangement joins TRBV30 to TRBJ1-5, with 8 bases matching TRBD1. From germline, CDR1 is GTSNPN and CDR2 SVGIG (reference sequence). The CDR3 totals 13 residues. The J segment lost 6 bases and the V segment lost 2 bases, leaving 3 bases of the junction unmatched. CDR3 loop: CAWSPGGSQPQHF. CDR3 nucleotide sequence: TGTGCCTGGAGTCCAGGGGGCAGTCAGCCCCAGCATTTT.

This clone was observed a handful of times. This chain's CDR3 is CASSVNNEQFF. The CDR3 DNA reads TGCGCCAGCAGTGTAAACAATGAGCAGTTCTTC. V is TRBV10-1 and J is TRBJ2-1; D call uncertain. The CDR3 has 11 residues. Trimming left V 4 bases short and J 5 bases short, with 3 bases between. Germline CDR1 WNHNN, CDR2 SYGVQD (reference sequence).

The chain couples TRBV5-1 to TRBJ2-3; 10 bases line up with TRBD2. Germline V gene lookup returns CDR1 SGHRS and CDR2 YFSETQ. This CDR3 comprises 15 residues. The J segment lost 5 bases and the V segment lost 0 bases, leaving 3 bases of the junction unmatched. The CDR3 nucleotides are TGCGCCAGCAGCTTGGGACTAGCGGGTTTAGATACGCAGTATTTT. Its protein is CASSLGLAGLDTQYF.

V gene TRBV2 combines with J gene TRBJ1-3; 11 bases fit TRBD1. Germline lookup yields CDR1 SNHLY and CDR2 FYNNEI. This CDR3 contains 17 residues. The ends lost 6 bases at V and 9 bases at J; junction bases unmatched: 16. The CDR3: CASSVGQGVPSGRTIYF. The CDR3 region has the DNA TGTGCCAGCAGCGTGGGACAGGGGGTCCCCTCGGGTCGCACCATATATTTT.

At least ten counts were recorded for this clone. The rearrangement links TRBV6-5 to TRBJ2-1; D possibly corresponds to TRBD2 (5 bases). V was trimmed by 7 bases and J by 0 bases, leaving 13 bases between them. CDR3 length: 15 residues. Germline V gene data show CDR1 as MNHEY and CDR2 as SVGAGI. CDR3 in DNA: TGTGCCAGCAAAATAAGCGGAGGCTCCTACAATGAGCAGTTCTTC. Translating it yields CASKISGGSYNEQFF.

This clone was seen a handful of times. The chain is built from TRBV6-1 and TRBJ2-5; TRBD2 might be the D (6 bases). The CDR3 consists of 13 residues. Trimming took off 6 bases at V and 7 bases at J, with 15 bases between the two ends. The germline V gene has CDR1 MNHNS and CDR2 SASEGT. The CDR3 nucleotides read TGTGCCAGCAGGGAGGGCCGTGTTGGGACCCAGTACTTC. Translated, it gives CASREGRVGTQYF.

Only a few counts were recorded for this clone. The rearrangement links TRBV2 to TRBJ1-2; perhaps TRBD1 as D (6 bases). The CDR3 consists of 14 residues. CDR1 and CDR2 (germline): SNHLY, FYNNEI. Trimming took off 3 bases at V and 4 bases at J, with 12 bases between the two ends. CDR3 DNA sequence: TGTGCCAGCAGTGATCAGGGGTTCAGCTATGGCTACACCTTC. Translated: CASSDQGFSYGYTF.

The sample holds a few counts of this clone. This rearrangement joins TRBV27 to TRBJ1-2; 7 nucleotides match TRBD1. The V and J ends lost 5 bases and 4 bases, in that order; junction bases with no gene match: 7. Germline V gene sequence: CDR1 MNHEY, CDR2 SMNVEV (reference sequence). The CDR3 covers 14 residues. The CDR3 loop is CASSSPGQPYGYTF. The CDR3 bases are TGTGCCAGCAGTAGCCCGGGACAGCCCTATGGCTACACCTTC.

This clone has just a few counts. The genes are TRBV6-6 and TRBJ2-7; 7 bases map to TRBD1. The CDR3 covers 14 residues. Germline values: CDR1 MNHNY, CDR2 SVGAGI (reference sequence). The trim removed 2 bases at V and 5 bases at J, leaving 6 bases unmatched. The CDR3 loop is CASSYLDRWDEQYF. The DNA of the CDR3 is TGTGCCAGCAGTTACCTGGACAGGTGGGACGAGCAGTACTTC.

In this sample, this clone turned up a few times. This rearrangement joins TRBV7-2 to TRBJ2-5; 10 positions match TRBD2. Germline-derived CDR1 and CDR2 are SGHTA and FQGNSA. This CDR3 is built from 19 residues. The V segment lost 2 bases and the J segment 6 bases; nucleotides outside the gene matches: 18. Here the CDR3 DNA reads TGTGCCAGCAGCTTAAATGGAGCTCTAGCGGGAGAGGCTGGAAAGACCCAGTACTTC. It translates to CASSLNGALAGEAGKTQYF.

This clone appeared a few times. The V and J genes are TRBV7-7 and TRBJ2-5; 7 bases are shared with TRBD1. Trimming removed 5 bases from V and 7 bases from J; junction bases left unmatched: 10. This CDR3 is built from 14 residues. Germline V CDR1 and CDR2: SSHAT, FNYEAQ (reference sequence). CDR3 sequence reads: CASSPDRNRGTQYF. The CDR3 DNA is TGTGCCAGCAGCCCGGACAGGAACCGGGGGACCCAGTACTTC.

This clone was observed a handful of times. The chain couples TRBV5-1 to TRBJ2-3; D is uncertain. Trimming took off 0 bases at V and 0 bases at J, with 11 bases between the two ends. The CDR3 has 16 residues. Germline V gene data show CDR1 as SGHRS and CDR2 as YFSETQ. For the CDR3, the DNA is TGCGCCAGCAGCTTGGGAACAGACGCTAGCACAGATACGCAGTATTTT. Translated: CASSLGTDASTDTQYF.

The chain joins TRBV21-1 to TRBJ2-7; the D call TRBD1 from the table was never checked on the DNA. TRBV21-1 is listed as a pseudogene. This CDR3 region has 15 residues. Here the CDR3 DNA reads TGTGCCAGCAGCAGAGGGACAGAGGAGATTTACGAGCAGTACTTC. Its translation: CASSRGTEEIYEQYF.

The chain joins TRBV13 to TRBJ2-2; D unclear. V was shortened by 8 bases and J by 1 base, with 8 bases between the two germline ends. This CDR3 contains 13 residues. In germline, CDR1 is PRHDT, CDR2 FYEKMQ (reference sequence). The DNA of the CDR3 is TGTGCCAGCCAGAAAGAGAACACCGGGGAGCTGTTTTTT. As protein: CASQKENTGELFF. The whole variable domain, filled in from reference TRBV13 and TRBJ2-2, reads AAGVIQSPRHLIKEKRETATLKCYPIPRHDTVYWYQQGPGQDPQFLISFYEKMQSDKGSIPDRFSAQQFSDYHSELNMSSLELGDSALYFCASQKENTGELFFGEGSRLTVL.

V gene TRBV5-1 combines with J gene TRBJ2-1, with D possibly matching TRBD1 (6 bases). Germline V lookup: CDR1 SGHRS, CDR2 YFSETQ. The CDR3 runs 14 residues. Trimming stripped 2 bases from V and 2 bases from J, with 8 bases between. CDR3 in amino acids: CASSFGTPYNEQFF. The DNA of the CDR3 is TGCGCCAGCAGCTTCGGGACACCCTACAATGAGCAGTTCTTC. Based on the CDR3 plus reference TRBV5-1 and TRBJ2-1, the full variable domain is KAGVTQTPRYLIKTRGQQVTLSCSPISGHRSVSWYQQTPGQGLQFLFEYFSETQRNKGNFPGRFSGRQFSNSRSEMNVSTLELGDSALYLCASSFGTPYNEQFFGPGTRLTVL.

The chain uses TRBV19 and TRBJ2-1, with 8 bases that match TRBD1. V shed 7 bases and J 7 bases; nucleotides not matched to a gene: 15. Germline-derived CDR1 and CDR2 are LNHDA and SQIVND (reference sequence). There are 16 residues in the CDR3. CDR3 sequence reads: CASTPGRQGSFNEQFF. CDR3 in DNA: TGTGCCAGTACCCCCGGACGACAGGGGAGTTTTAATGAGCAGTTCTTC.

This clone was detected only a few times. CDR3 nucleotide sequence: TGCGCCAGCAGCCAAGGCGTCTCCCAGTACTTC. Its protein is CASSQGVSQYF. The chain has TRBV4-1 and TRBJ2-5; no definite D call. Germline V gene lookup returns CDR1 MGHRA and CDR2 YSYEKL. Trimming took off 1 base at V and 9 bases at J, with 6 bases between the two ends. The CDR3 has 11 amino acids.

J is TRBJ2-3 and V is TRBV11-2; tentative D call: TRBD2 (5 bases). The CDR3 runs to 16 residues. V was pared by 5 bases and J by 7 bases, with 22 bases between. Germline CDR1 and CDR2: SGHAT and FQNNGV. The DNA for the CDR3 is TGTGCCAGCAGCGGATGGACTGGCAAAAGTCAAAATACGCAGTATTTT. The encoded protein is CASSGWTGKSQNTQYF.

This clone was seen more than once but under ten times. The chain joins TRBV29-1 to TRBJ2-7; 10 nucleotides match TRBD1. CDR3 length: 13 amino acids. V lost 8 bases and J lost 4; bases outside the gene matches: 8. From germline, CDR1 is SQVTM and CDR2 ANQGSEA. CDR3 region: CSMAPGQGYEQYF. CDR3 nucleotides: TGCAGCATGGCTCCGGGACAGGGGTACGAGCAGTACTTC.

In this sample, this clone turned up a few times. The V gene is TRBV4-2, the J gene TRBJ2-3, with D possibly matching TRBD1 (5 bases). V dropped 0 bases and J dropped 3 bases, with 13 bases sitting between them. The germline V gene has CDR1 LGHNA and CDR2 YNFKEQ. The CDR3 has 16 residues. CDR3 sequence: CASSQEPVGQTDTQYF. In DNA form, the CDR3 reads TGTGCCAGCAGCCAAGAACCCGTGGGGCAGACAGATACGCAGTATTTT.

The chain recombines TRBV2 with TRBJ1-1; the match to TRBD1 covers 10 bases. The germline V gene has CDR1 SNHLY and CDR2 FYNNEI. V dropped 6 bases and J dropped 3; count of bases not matched to a gene: 10. The CDR3 totals 16 residues. The CDR3 DNA sequence: TGTGCCAGCAGGGCCGGGACAGGGGATAGGTACACTGAAGCTTTCTTT. Protein product: CASRAGTGDRYTEAFF.

V is TRBV27 and J is TRBJ1-2, with D tentatively TRBD1 (6 bases). The V gene's germline CDR1 is MNHEY and CDR2 SMNVEV (reference sequence). V lost 6 bases, J lost 4 bases, and 9 bases lay in between. The CDR3 contains 12 residues. Here the CDR3 DNA reads TGTGCCAGCAGCCCACAGGGCTATGGCTACACCTTC. Translated: CASSPQGYGYTF.

V and J are TRBV19 and TRBJ2-7; D is perhaps TRBD1 (5 bases). The CDR3 consists of 13 residues. Germline-derived CDR1 and CDR2 are LNHDA and SQIVND (reference sequence). V was cut by 5 bases and J by 9 bases, with 17 bases left in between. The CDR3 region has the DNA TGTGCCAGTAGTCCCCGGACATCCGTCGGGCAGTACTTC. This encodes CASSPRTSVGQYF.